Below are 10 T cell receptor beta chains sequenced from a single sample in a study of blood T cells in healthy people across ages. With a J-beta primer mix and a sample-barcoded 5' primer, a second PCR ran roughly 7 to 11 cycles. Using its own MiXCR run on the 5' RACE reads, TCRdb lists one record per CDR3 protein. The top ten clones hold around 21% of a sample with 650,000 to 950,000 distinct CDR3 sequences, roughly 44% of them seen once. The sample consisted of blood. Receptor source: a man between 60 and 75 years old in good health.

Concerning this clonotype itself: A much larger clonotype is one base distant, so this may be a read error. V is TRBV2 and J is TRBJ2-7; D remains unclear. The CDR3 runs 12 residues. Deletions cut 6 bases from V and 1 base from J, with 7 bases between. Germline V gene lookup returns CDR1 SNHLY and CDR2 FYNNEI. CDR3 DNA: TGTGCCAGCAGGCAGGAGTCCTACGAGCAGTACTTC. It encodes CASRQESYEQYF. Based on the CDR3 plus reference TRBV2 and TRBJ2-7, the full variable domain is EPEVTQTPSHQVTQMGQEVILRCVPISNHLYFYWYRQILGQKVEFLVSFYNNEISEKSEIFDDQFSVERPDGSNFTLKIRSTKLEDSAMYFCASRQESYEQYFGPGTRLTVT.

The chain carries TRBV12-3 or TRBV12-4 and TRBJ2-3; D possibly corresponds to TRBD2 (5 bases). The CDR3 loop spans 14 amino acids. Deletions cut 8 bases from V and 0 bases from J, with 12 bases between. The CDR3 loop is CASRVRGSTDTQYF. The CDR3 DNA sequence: TGTGCCAGCCGGGTCAGAGGGAGCACAGATACGCAGTATTTT.

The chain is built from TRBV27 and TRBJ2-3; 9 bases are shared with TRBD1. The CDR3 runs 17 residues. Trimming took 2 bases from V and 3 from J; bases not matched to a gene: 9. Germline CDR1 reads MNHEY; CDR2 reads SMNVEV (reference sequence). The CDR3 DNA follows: TGTGCCAGCAGTTTACTAGGGACAGGGAAAGGGACAGATACGCAGTATTTT. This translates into CASSLLGTGKGTDTQYF.

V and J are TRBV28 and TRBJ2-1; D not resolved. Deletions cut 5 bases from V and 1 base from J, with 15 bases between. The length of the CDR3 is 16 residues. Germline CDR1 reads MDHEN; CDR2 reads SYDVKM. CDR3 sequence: CASSEIQASSYNEQFF. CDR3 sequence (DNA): TGTGCCAGCAGTGAAATCCAGGCGAGTTCCTACAATGAGCAGTTCTTC.

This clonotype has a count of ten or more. CDR3 bases: TGCAGCGTATGGATATCGGGGACCCAGTACTTC. Encoded protein: CSVWISGTQYF. J is TRBJ2-5 and V is TRBV29-1; D unclear. The CDR3 has 11 residues. V was pared by 6 bases and J by 7 bases, with 12 bases between. Germline V gene data show CDR1 as SQVTM and CDR2 as ANQGSEA. Using reference TRBV29-1 and TRBJ2-5 for the parts outside the CDR3, the full variable domain is SAVISQKPSRDICQRGTSLTIQCQVDSQVTMMFWYRQQPGQSLTLIATANQGSEATYESGFVIDKFPISRPNLTFSTLTVSNMSPEDSSIYLCSVWISGTQYFGPGTRLLVL.

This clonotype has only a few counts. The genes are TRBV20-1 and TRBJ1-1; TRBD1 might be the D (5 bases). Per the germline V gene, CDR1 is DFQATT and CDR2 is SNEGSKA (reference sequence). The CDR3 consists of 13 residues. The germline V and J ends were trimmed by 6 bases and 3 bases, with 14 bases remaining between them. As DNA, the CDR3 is TGCAGTGCGAGGTCCGGGGCGGACACTGAAGCTTTCTTT. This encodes CSARSGADTEAFF.

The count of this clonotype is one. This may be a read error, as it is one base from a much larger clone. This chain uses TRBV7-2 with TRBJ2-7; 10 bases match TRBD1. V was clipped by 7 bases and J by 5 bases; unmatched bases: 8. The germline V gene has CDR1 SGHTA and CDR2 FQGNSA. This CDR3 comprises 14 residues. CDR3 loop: CASNQRDRGHEQYF. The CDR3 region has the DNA TGTGCCAGCAACCAAAGGGACAGGGGCCACGAGCAGTACTTC.

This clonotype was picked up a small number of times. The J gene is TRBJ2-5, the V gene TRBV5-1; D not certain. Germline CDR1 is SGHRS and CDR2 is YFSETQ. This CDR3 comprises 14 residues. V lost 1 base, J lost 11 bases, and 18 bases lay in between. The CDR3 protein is CASSLLTTTNEQYF. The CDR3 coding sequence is TGCGCCAGCAGCTTGTTAACAACTACGAATGAGCAGTACTTC. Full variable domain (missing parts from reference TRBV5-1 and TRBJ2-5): KAGVTQTPRYLIKTRGQQVTLSCSPISGHRSVSWYQQTPGQGLQFLFEYFSETQRNKGNFPGRFSGRQFSNSRSEMNVSTLELGDSALYLCASSLLTTTNEQYFGPGTRLLVL.

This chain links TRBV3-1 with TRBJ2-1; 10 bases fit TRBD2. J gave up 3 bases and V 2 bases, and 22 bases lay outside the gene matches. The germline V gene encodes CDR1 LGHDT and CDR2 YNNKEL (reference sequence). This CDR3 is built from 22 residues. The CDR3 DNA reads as TGTGCCAGCAGCCAACACCAAGGGGGTGGCGCTAGCGGGGGCCATAACTACAATGAGCAGTTCTTC. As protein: CASSQHQGGGASGGHNYNEQFF.

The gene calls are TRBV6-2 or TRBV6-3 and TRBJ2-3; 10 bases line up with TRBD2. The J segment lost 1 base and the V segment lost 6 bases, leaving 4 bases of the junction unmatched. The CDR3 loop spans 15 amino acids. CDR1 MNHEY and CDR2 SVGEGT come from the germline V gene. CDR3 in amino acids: CASSTGTSGTDTQYF. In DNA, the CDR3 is TGTGCCAGCAGCACCGGGACTAGCGGCACAGATACGCAGTATTTT.